The 30 T cell receptor beta chains below come from one sample, sequenced in a study of OX40 agonist ivuxolimab in advanced cancers. Measured with immunoSEQ multiplex PCR; TCRdb has only the in-frame clones, and not every one. The table has tens of thousands of clones, around nine tenths seen once. The source was CD4+ or CD8+ T cells sorted from blood, collected in a trial of the OX40 agonist ivuxolimab. The receptors here all came from an adult with an advanced solid tumor such as melanoma, head and neck, liver or kidney cancer.

This clone turned up a few times. This rearrangement joins TRBV28 to TRBJ2-3, with 7 bases aligning to TRBD2. The CDR3 length is 15 residues. Losses at the gene ends were 3 bases for V and 1 base for J; bases not matched to a gene: 4. Germline assignment: CDR1 MDHEN and CDR2 SYDVKM. The CDR3 nucleotides read TGTGCCAGCAGTTTTGGCGGGGGAGGCACAGATACGCAGTATTTT. It codes for CASSFGGGGTDTQYF.

This clone was counted once. The J gene is TRBJ2-6, the V gene TRBV11-2; the match to TRBD1 covers 8 bases. In germline, CDR1 is SGHAT, CDR2 FQNNGV. The CDR3 extends over 15 amino acids. V was clipped by 10 bases and J by 4 bases; unmatched bases: 9. This chain's CDR3 is CATGQEMKGANVLTF. The CDR3 nucleotides read TGTGCCACGGGACAGGAAATGAAAGGGGCCAACGTCCTGACTTTC.

The chain is built from TRBV7-2 and TRBJ1-2; 7 nucleotides match TRBD1. Germline assignment: CDR1 SGHTA and CDR2 FQGNSA. The junction had 4 bases not matched to a gene; V was cut back by 6 bases and J by 3 bases. There are 13 residues in the CDR3. The CDR3 loop is CASRRGTDYGYTF. Written as DNA, the CDR3 is TGTGCCAGCAGACGAGGGACAGACTATGGCTACACCTTC.

The chain is built from TRBV5-4 and TRBJ2-5, with TRBD2 matching over 15 bases. The CDR3 sequence is 15 residues long. Germline CDR1 reads SGHNT; CDR2 reads YYREEE (reference sequence). V shed 3 bases, J shed 4 bases, and the junction held 1 base outside the gene matches. Here the CDR3 DNA reads TGTGCCAGCAGCTCGGGACTAGCGGGGGGAGAGACCCAGTACTTC. It yields the protein CASSSGLAGGETQYF.

The V call is TRBV30, the J call TRBJ1-2; a weak D match, TRBD1 (6 bases). The CDR3 is 13 residues long. V lost 4 bases and J 5 bases, leaving 14 bases between the germline ends. CDR1 and CDR2 from the germline V gene are GTSNPN and SVGIG (reference sequence). CDR3 protein: CAWTGWGRYGYTF. The CDR3 DNA reads as TGTGCCTGGACGGGATGGGGGCGGTATGGCTACACCTTC.

The chain carries TRBV10-3 and TRBJ1-2; weak D call: TRBD1 (5 bases). The length of the CDR3 is 13 residues. V lost 11 bases and J 3 bases, leaving 16 bases between the germline ends. CDR1 and CDR2 from the germline V gene are ENHRY and SYGVKD. CDR3 bases: TGTGCCTCCACGAGAGGGGCAGACTATGGCTACACCTTC. It is translated as CASTRGADYGYTF.

The rearrangement uses TRBV2 and TRBJ1-5, with D hard to call. V was shortened by 7 bases and J by 0 bases, with 13 bases between the two germline ends. This CDR3 is built from 15 residues. Germline values: CDR1 SNHLY, CDR2 FYNNEI. The CDR3 region is CASMSHPNSNQPQHF. The CDR3 DNA sequence: TGTGCCAGCATGTCCCACCCTAATAGCAATCAGCCCCAGCATTTT.

This clone was counted a single time. The rearrangement uses TRBV9 and TRBJ2-6, with D tentatively TRBD1 (5 bases). This CDR3 is built from 16 residues. CDR1 and CDR2 (germline): SGDLS, YYNGEE. The V and J ends lost 0 bases and 0 bases respectively, with 7 bases between them. The CDR3 here is CASSVEGASGANVLTF. In DNA, the CDR3 is TGTGCCAGCAGCGTAGAAGGGGCCTCTGGGGCCAACGTCCTGACTTTC. The full variable domain, its missing parts supplied by reference TRBV9 and TRBJ2-6, is DSGVTQTPKHLITATGQRVTLRCSPRSGDLSVYWYQQSLDQGLQFLIQYYNGEERAKGNILERFSAQQFPDLHSELNLSSLELGDSALYFCASSVEGASGANVLTFGAGSRLTVL.

The chain carries TRBV7-9 and TRBJ1-4; D is perhaps TRBD1 (6 bases). From germline, CDR1 is SEHNR and CDR2 FQNEAQ (reference sequence). The CDR3 loop spans 14 amino acids. Trimming cost V 3 bases and J 4 bases, with 9 bases left between them. The CDR3 region is CASSFGTNNEKLFF. CDR3 sequence (DNA): TGTGCCAGCAGCTTCGGGACAAATAATGAAAAACTGTTTTTT.

The chain recombines TRBV10-2 with TRBJ1-2; 10 bases align to TRBD1. The germline V gene encodes CDR1 WSHSY and CDR2 SAAADI. The CDR3 extends over 15 amino acids. V shed 6 bases, J shed 2 bases, and the junction held 6 bases outside the gene matches. CDR3 sequence (DNA): TGCGCCAGCAGGGAGACAGGGGGCGGCAACTATGGCTACACCTTC. Translated, it gives CASRETGGGNYGYTF.

This chain uses TRBV2 with TRBJ1-4, with a weak D call TRBD1 (6 bases). This CDR3 has 15 residues. Germline V gene sequence: CDR1 SNHLY, CDR2 FYNNEI. Trimming shortened V by 3 bases and J by 4 bases, and 12 bases separated the two germline ends. CDR3 DNA sequence: TGTGCCAGCAGTGAGGGGGGACATAATAATGAAAAACTGTTTTTT. Translation gives CASSEGGHNNEKLFF. The full variable domain, rest sourced from reference TRBV2 and TRBJ1-4, is EPEVTQTPSHQVTQMGQEVILRCVPISNHLYFYWYRQILGQKVEFLVSFYNNEISEKSEIFDDQFSVERPDGSNFTLKIRSTKLEDSAMYFCASSEGGHNNEKLFFGSGTQLSVL.

Here the CDR3 DNA reads TGTGCCAGCAGCTTAATCACAGATACGCAGTATTTT. It translates to CASSLITDTQYF. The chain combines TRBV11-2 with TRBJ2-3; no definite D call. The CDR3 has 12 residues. The germline V and J ends were trimmed by 2 bases and 2 bases, with 2 bases remaining between them. Germline assignment: CDR1 SGHAT and CDR2 FQNNGV.

This chain joins TRBV2 and TRBJ2-7; 10 bases map to TRBD1. V trimming: 4 bases; J trimming: 3 bases; junction bases outside the gene matches: 9. There are 16 residues in the CDR3. The germline gives CDR1 SNHLY, CDR2 FYNNEI. The CDR3 region has the DNA TGTGCCAGCAGTGTTGGTCGGACAGGGGGAAACTACGAGCAGTACTTC. Translation gives CASSVGRTGGNYEQYF. Looking up the rest from reference TRBV2 and TRBJ2-7 gives the full variable domain: EPEVTQTPSHQVTQMGQEVILRCVPISNHLYFYWYRQILGQKVEFLVSFYNNEISEKSEIFDDQFSVERPDGSNFTLKIRSTKLEDSAMYFCASSVGRTGGNYEQYFGPGTRLTVT.

The rearrangement joins TRBV11-3 to TRBJ2-3, with D tentatively TRBD1 or TRBD2 (6 bases each). The CDR3 is 15 amino acids. The V and J ends lost 1 base and 1 base respectively, with 9 bases between them. CDR1 and CDR2 from the germline V gene are SGHNT and YENEEA. CDR3: CASSLGGGRTDTQYF. The CDR3 DNA reads TGTGCCAGCAGCTTAGGTGGGGGGCGCACAGATACGCAGTATTTT.

This chain connects TRBV2 to TRBJ2-1; TRBD2 matches at 14 bases. V was clipped by 3 bases and J by 6 bases; unmatched bases: 1. Germline V lookup: CDR1 SNHLY, CDR2 FYNNEI. The CDR3 contains 15 residues. CDR3 coding DNA: TGTGCCAGCAGTGAGGGACTAGCGGGGGTCAATGAGCAGTTCTTC. Translation gives CASSEGLAGVNEQFF. The variable domain in full, with the rest retrieved from reference TRBV2 and TRBJ2-1, is EPEVTQTPSHQVTQMGQEVILRCVPISNHLYFYWYRQILGQKVEFLVSFYNNEISEKSEIFDDQFSVERPDGSNFTLKIRSTKLEDSAMYFCASSEGLAGVNEQFFGPGTRLTVL.

The chain employs TRBV28 and TRBJ2-4; D perhaps matches TRBD2 (5 bases). The V end was cut by 7 bases, the J end by 0 bases, with 16 bases between. Germline V lookup: CDR1 MDHEN, CDR2 SYDVKM. The CDR3 runs 16 residues. CDR3 DNA: TGTGCCAGCACCCAATGGGGAGACCTAGCCAAAAACATTCAGTACTTC. It translates to CASTQWGDLAKNIQYF.

CDR3 sequence: CAWSVEGLSEAFF. In DNA, the CDR3 is TGTGCCTGGAGTGTAGAGGGTTTATCTGAAGCTTTCTTT. V gene TRBV30 combines with J gene TRBJ1-1; D is unclear. Germline-derived CDR1 and CDR2 are GTSNPN and SVGIG (reference sequence). V lost 0 bases and J 6 bases, leaving 11 bases between the germline ends. This CDR3 is 13 amino acids long.

The J gene is TRBJ2-6, the V gene TRBV27; no firm D call. CDR1 and CDR2 (germline): MNHEY, SMNVEV (reference sequence). V shed 5 bases and J shed 2 bases, with 10 bases lying between them. The CDR3 length is 15 residues. The DNA of the CDR3 is TGTGCCAGCAGTCCCACAAGGGCTGGGGCCAACGTCCTGACTTTC. This gives the protein CASSPTRAGANVLTF.

J is TRBJ1-2 and V is TRBV30, with 7 nucleotides matching TRBD1. Germline assignment: CDR1 GTSNPN and CDR2 SVGIG (reference sequence). V lost 4 bases and J lost 8; bases outside the gene matches: 7. This CDR3 region has 12 residues. CDR3 DNA sequence: TGTGCCTGGATGGACAGGTCTGAGGGCTACACCTTC. Its translation: CAWMDRSEGYTF.

The chain has TRBV14 and TRBJ2-1; D call uncertain. V was cut by 4 bases and J by 1 base, with 11 bases left in between. CDR1 is SGHDN and CDR2 is FVKESK in the germline V gene. This CDR3 comprises 15 residues. CDR3 DNA sequence: TGTGCCAGCAGCCCGAGACTGGCTTCCTACAATGAGCAGTTCTTC. It translates to CASSPRLASYNEQFF.

This chain joins TRBV27 and TRBJ1-5; TRBD1 aligns across 8 bases. CDR1 is MNHEY and CDR2 is SMNVEV in the germline V gene (reference sequence). CDR3 size: 16 residues. The V segment lost 4 bases and the J segment 9 bases; nucleotides outside the gene matches: 14. The CDR3 spells CASSYLTGTGIGPQHF. In DNA, the CDR3 is TGTGCCAGCAGTTATCTCACAGGGACAGGAATTGGGCCCCAGCATTTT.

The chain links TRBV6-4 to TRBJ2-5; D is unclear. The germline gives CDR1 MRHNA, CDR2 SNTAGT. The CDR3 has 16 residues. The ends were cut back, 2 bases at V and 1 base at J, with 14 bases in the middle. The CDR3 nucleotides read TGTGCCAGCAGTGACGCCTTGCGGCCCCCCCAAGAGACCCAGTACTTC. Residues: CASSDALRPPQETQYF.

This clone has just a few counts. This rearrangement joins TRBV28 to TRBJ1-2; D unclear. Trimming cost V 6 bases and J 6 bases, with 14 bases left between them. Germline V gene lookup returns CDR1 MDHEN and CDR2 SYDVKM. This CDR3 contains 13 residues. CDR3 in DNA: TGTGCCAGCAGGAAAGGTCTGCTAGATGGCTACACCTTC. Translation: CASRKGLLDGYTF.

V is TRBV6-1 and J is TRBJ2-3; no definite D call. The CDR3 is made up of 13 amino acids. Trimming shortened V by 4 bases and J by 4 bases, and 9 bases separated the two germline ends. Per the germline V gene, CDR1 is MNHNS and CDR2 is SASEGT. The chain's CDR3 is CASSAHSPDTQYF. The CDR3 nucleotides are TGTGCCAGCAGTGCCCATAGCCCAGATACGCAGTATTTT.

The V gene is TRBV7-2, the J gene TRBJ1-5; D not resolved. V lost 2 bases and J lost 6, with 14 bases in between. CDR3 length: 15 amino acids. CDR1 and CDR2 from the germline V gene are SGHTA and FQGNSA. In nucleotides, the CDR3 is TGTGCCAGCAGCTTATCTTTAGGGTATGGTCAGCCCCAGCATTTT. Translating it yields CASSLSLGYGQPQHF.

The genes are TRBV9 and TRBJ2-3; D possibly matches TRBD1 or TRBD2 (5 bases each). Germline assignment: CDR1 SGDLS and CDR2 YYNGEE. The CDR3 sequence is 11 residues long. Trimming pared 9 bases from V and 2 bases from J, leaving 7 bases between. The CDR3 DNA is TGTGCCACCGGGACCACAGATACGCAGTATTTT. It codes for CATGTTDTQYF.

The V call is TRBV7-2, the J call TRBJ1-6; D perhaps matches TRBD1 (5 bases). V was shortened by 2 bases and J by 0 bases, with 14 bases between the two germline ends. CDR1 and CDR2 from the germline V gene are SGHTA and FQGNSA. The CDR3 runs 18 residues. The CDR3 is CASSLWGGRGSYNSPLHF. CDR3 DNA: TGTGCCAGCAGCTTATGGGGGGGTAGGGGCTCCTATAATTCACCCCTCCACTTT.

In DNA form, the CDR3 reads TGTGCCAGCAGCTTGGACAGGGCGGGTAACATTCAGTACTTC. Translating gives CASSLDRAGNIQYF. The V gene is TRBV7-9, the J gene TRBJ2-4; TRBD1 aligns across 8 bases. The junction had 5 bases not matched to a gene; V was cut back by 3 bases and J by 7 bases. The CDR3 runs 14 residues. In germline, CDR1 is SEHNR, CDR2 FQNEAQ (reference sequence).

This chain uses TRBV5-1 with TRBJ1-2, with a weak D call TRBD1 (6 bases). Per germline, CDR1 SGHRS and CDR2 YFSETQ. This CDR3 region has 13 residues. With 4 bases removed from V and 3 bases from J, the gap between germline ends came to 10 bases. The CDR3 DNA reads as TGCGCCAGCAGCCAACAGGGTGACTATGGCTACACCTTC. Protein product: CASSQQGDYGYTF. Full variable domain (missing parts from reference TRBV5-1 and TRBJ1-2): KAGVTQTPRYLIKTRGQQVTLSCSPISGHRSVSWYQQTPGQGLQFLFEYFSETQRNKGNFPGRFSGRQFSNSRSEMNVSTLELGDSALYLCASSQQGDYGYTFGSGTRLTVV.

The rearrangement uses TRBV19 and TRBJ1-5; 8 nucleotides agree with TRBD1. CDR1 LNHDA and CDR2 SQIVND come from the germline V gene (reference sequence). With 4 bases clipped from V and 7 bases from J, the junction kept 6 bases outside the gene matches. This CDR3 spans 14 amino acids. The DNA of the CDR3 is TGTGCCAGTAGTACCCAGGGGGCGAGACAGCCCCAGCATTTT. Residues: CASSTQGARQPQHF.